The clone carrying this TCR beta chain was counted between two and nine times. Antigen unknown. This entry comes from a study of OX40 agonist ivuxolimab in advanced cancers. Whole-study context: Every 2 weeks, patients received ivuxolimab intravenously, dosed at 0.01 to 10 mg/kg. People who had prior anti-PD-1, anti-PD-L1 or anti-CTLA-4 therapy could take part, and 40% had some. Partial response was recorded in three patients: one hepatocellular carcinoma and two cutaneous melanoma cases. General observations from the study: Among some nonresponders, normalized T-cell clonal expansion was also low.

Profiled with immunoSEQ multiplex PCR; TCRdb holds only in-frame clones, not every one. Among tens of thousands of clones listed, more than 85% were seen once. The ends were cut back, 11 bases at V and 9 bases at J, with 13 bases in the middle. Germline V gene lookup returns CDR1 SNHLY and CDR2 FYNNEI. This CDR3 comprises 11 residues. Material: CD4+ or CD8+ T cells sorted from blood, obtained in a trial of the OX40 agonist ivuxolimab. The chain links TRBV2 to TRBJ2-2; a weak D match, TRBD1 (5 bases). The clonotype originates from an adult with an advanced solid tumor such as melanoma, head and neck, liver or kidney cancer. CDR3 DNA: TGTGCCGTCCAGGGTTACCGGGAGCTGTTTTTT. This codes for CAVQGYRELFF.